These 24 T cell receptor beta chains came from one sample sequenced in a study of identical twins. Via MiXCR, TCRdb re-called the 5' RACE reads, giving one row per CDR3 protein. The sample carries approximately 590,000 distinct CDR3 sequences, 7.5% to 10% recorded once. The sample was also reused in another study, on yellow fever vaccine responses in identical twins.

The sample taken for sequencing was PBMCs. These receptors originate from a woman aged 18 to 35 in good health.

On this clonotype itself: It may be a read error: a sequence one base away is much more abundant. Lacking the conserved final phenylalanine or tryptophan, this CDR3 likely reflects a read error. This sequence joins TRBV24-1 and TRBJ2-5; D might be TRBD1 (5 bases). The CDR3 is 15 residues long. V was clipped by 7 bases and J by 1 base, with 15 bases between them. Germline values: CDR1 KGHDR, CDR2 SFDVKD. CDR3 protein: CATSAGRQSQETQYL. CDR3 nucleotides: TGTGCCACCAGCGCCGGCCGACAGTCCCAAGAGACCCAGTACTTG.

Here the CDR3 DNA reads TGCAGCGTTGGCCCGGGACGGAACTATGGCTACACCTTC. As protein: CSVGPGRNYGYTF. The chain uses TRBV29-1 and TRBJ1-2, with a weak D call TRBD1 (5 bases). This CDR3 spans 13 amino acids. The V end was cut by 4 bases, the J end by 2 bases, with 11 bases between. Germline CDR1 reads SQVTM; CDR2 reads ANQGSEA.

This clonotype has more than one count but fewer than ten. The V gene is TRBV12-3 or TRBV12-4, the J gene TRBJ2-7; perhaps TRBD2 as D (5 bases). The CDR3 is 15 residues long. Trimming pared 5 bases from V and 3 bases from J, leaving 17 bases between. In DNA form, the CDR3 reads TGTGCCAGCAGTGTCCCCGCGGGCGGATTCTACGAGCAGTACTTC. Translation gives CASSVPAGGFYEQYF.

The sample holds a few counts of this clonotype. J is TRBJ2-1 and V is TRBV24-1; TRBD1 is a possible D gene (6 bases). The CDR3 is made up of 20 amino acids. Trimming removed 4 bases at V and 5 bases at J, with 29 bases between. Germline V CDR1 and CDR2: KGHDR, SFDVKD. Written as DNA, the CDR3 is TGTGCCACCAGTGACACGAACTCTAGACAGACAGGTGAGTTCAACAATGAGCAGTTCTTC. As protein: CATSDTNSRQTGEFNNEQFF.

This clonotype was recorded many times. The rearrangement joins TRBV5-1 to TRBJ2-2; no clear D gene. The CDR3 loop spans 15 amino acids. Trimming stripped 1 base from V and 5 bases from J, with 12 bases between. Germline CDR1 reads SGHRS; CDR2 reads YFSETQ. This chain's CDR3 is CASSLSGSDTGELFF. The CDR3 coding sequence is TGCGCCAGCAGCTTGTCCGGGTCCGATACCGGGGAGCTGTTTTTT. The whole variable domain, remainder taken from reference TRBV5-1 and TRBJ2-2, is KAGVTQTPRYLIKTRGQQVTLSCSPISGHRSVSWYQQTPGQGLQFLFEYFSETQRNKGNFPGRFSGRQFSNSRSEMNVSTLELGDSALYLCASSLSGSDTGELFFGEGSRLTVL.

The V gene is TRBV20-1, the J gene TRBJ2-3; D is perhaps TRBD2 (5 bases). V shed 6 bases and J shed 6 bases, with 19 bases lying between them. The CDR3 has 14 amino acids. Germline CDR1 reads DFQATT; CDR2 reads SNEGSKA (reference sequence). The CDR3 is CSARSSLAYDTQYF. The CDR3 coding sequence is TGCAGTGCGCGCTCTAGCCTGGCATACGATACGCAGTATTTT.

Only a few counts were recorded for this clonotype. J is TRBJ2-3 and V is TRBV4-3, with 9 bases fitting TRBD1. The V gene end was trimmed by 5 bases and the J gene end by 5 bases; junction bases not matched to a gene: 8. This CDR3 is built from 15 residues. Germline-derived CDR1 and CDR2 are LGHNA and YSLEER. The CDR3 nucleotides are TGCGCCAGCAGCTCCGGACAGGGGAGGGAAGATACGCAGTATTTT. It encodes CASSSGQGREDTQYF.

The chain recombines TRBV12-3 or TRBV12-4 with TRBJ2-1; no clear D. V lost 6 bases to trimming and J lost 6 bases, with 27 bases between them. The length of the CDR3 is 18 residues. The CDR3 sequence is CASSPSGPIGILVNEQFF. The CDR3 DNA is TGTGCCAGCAGCCCCTCGGGTCCCATAGGTATTTTGGTCAATGAGCAGTTCTTC.

The sample holds a few counts of this clonotype. The rearrangement uses TRBV7-9 and TRBJ1-4; no clear D. V lost 1 base, J lost 8 bases, and 2 bases lay in between. The CDR3 is 11 residues long. Germline V CDR1 and CDR2: SEHNR, FQNEAQ (reference sequence). This chain's CDR3 is CASSLVEKLFF. The CDR3 DNA sequence: TGTGCCAGCAGCTTAGTCGAAAAACTGTTTTTT.

The chain uses TRBV20-1 and TRBJ2-1, with 7 positions matching TRBD1. CDR1 is DFQATT and CDR2 is SNEGSKA in the germline V gene (reference sequence). J was trimmed by 8 bases and V by 1 base; bases with no gene match: 5. The CDR3 has 13 amino acids. CDR3 amino acids: CSARGTGGHEQFF. The CDR3 region has the DNA TGCAGTGCTAGAGGGACAGGAGGCCATGAGCAGTTCTTC.

This chain joins TRBV28 and TRBJ1-3; no definite D call. V lost 7 bases and J 4 bases, leaving 17 bases between the germline ends. Germline lookup yields CDR1 MDHEN and CDR2 SYDVKM. The CDR3 spans 15 residues. CDR3 amino acids: CASMSAVTPGNTIYF. DNA for the CDR3: TGTGCCAGCATGAGTGCAGTTACTCCCGGAAACACCATATATTTT.

This clonotype was found many times. The chain carries TRBV5-1 and TRBJ2-3; D gene unclear. Germline V gene sequence: CDR1 SGHRS, CDR2 YFSETQ. Trimming removed 3 bases from V and 2 bases from J, with 13 bases in between. There are 15 residues in the CDR3. The CDR3 sequence is CASSSPRADTDTQYF. The CDR3 bases are TGCGCCAGCAGCTCTCCCCGCGCCGACACAGATACGCAGTATTTT.

The chain has TRBV11-2 and TRBJ2-7; D remains ambiguous. Germline V gives CDR1 SGHAT, CDR2 FQNNGV. The CDR3 has 15 amino acids. Trimming cost V 1 base and J 3 bases, with 13 bases left between them. The CDR3 loop reads CASSLVGPLDYEQYF. The CDR3 bases are TGTGCCAGCAGCTTAGTCGGTCCCTTGGACTACGAGCAGTACTTC.

The chain is built from TRBV7-9 and TRBJ1-1, with D perhaps matching TRBD1 (5 bases). This CDR3 contains 15 residues. Germline values: CDR1 SEHNR, CDR2 FQNEAQ (reference sequence). V shed 1 base and J shed 1 base, with 10 bases lying between them. The CDR3 loop reads CASSLVGRENTEAFF. The CDR3 DNA is TGTGCCAGCAGCTTAGTGGGCAGGGAGAACACTGAAGCTTTCTTT.

This clonotype appeared a few times. In DNA form, the CDR3 reads TGCGCCAGCAGCCAAGATAGGGGACTAGCGAGCGAGCAGTACTTC. It specifies CASSQDRGLASEQYF. V and J are TRBV4-3 and TRBJ2-7, with 10 bases fitting TRBD2. This CDR3 has 15 residues. The J segment lost 6 bases and the V segment lost 0 bases, leaving 5 bases of the junction unmatched. CDR1 and CDR2 (germline): LGHNA, YSLEER.

V is TRBV7-9 and J is TRBJ2-5; D is unresolved. Germline lookup yields CDR1 SEHNR and CDR2 FQNEAQ (reference sequence). The CDR3 runs to 13 residues. V was clipped by 4 bases and J by 2 bases, with 8 bases between them. The CDR3 nucleotides read TGTGCCAGCAGCTCAGCCCTTCAAGAGACCCAGTACTTC. Its protein product is CASSSALQETQYF.

This clonotype was found many times. The chain combines TRBV12-3 or TRBV12-4 with TRBJ2-3; TRBD1 or TRBD2 may be the D gene (6 bases each). The CDR3 loop spans 11 amino acids. V was clipped by 6 bases and J by 8 bases, with 9 bases between them. Written as DNA, the CDR3 is TGTGCCAGCAGGGGGGGCAGTACGCAGTATTTT. It codes for CASRGGSTQYF.

V gene TRBV20-1 combines with J gene TRBJ2-1; D is perhaps TRBD2 (7 bases). V lost 1 base and J lost 7, with 20 bases in between. The CDR3 runs 16 residues. From germline, CDR1 is DFQATT and CDR2 SNEGSKA (reference sequence). In DNA form, the CDR3 reads TGCAGTGCTAGAGGAGTGGGGGGGCGGGTACGAAATGAGCAGTTCTTC. This translates into CSARGVGGRVRNEQFF.

This clonotype was observed many times. The rearrangement links TRBV20-1 to TRBJ2-2; D uncertain. The length of the CDR3 is 14 residues. The V end was cut by 0 bases, the J end by 5 bases, with 10 bases between. The germline gives CDR1 DFQATT, CDR2 SNEGSKA (reference sequence). CDR3 DNA: TGCAGTGCTAGAGAAGCAGGCGGTACCGGGGAGCTGTTTTTT. Translating it yields CSAREAGGTGELFF.

This clonotype has more than one count but fewer than ten. V usage is TRBV30 and J usage is TRBJ2-2; D is uncertain. The germline CDR1 and CDR2 sequences are GTSNPN and SVGIG (reference sequence). The CDR3 is 14 amino acids. Trimming removed 3 bases at V and 2 bases at J, with 10 bases between. CDR3 sequence reads: CAWSLQFNTGELFF. In nucleotides, the CDR3 is TGTGCCTGGAGCCTCCAGTTCAACACCGGGGAGCTGTTTTTT.

This clonotype has just a few counts. V and J are TRBV4-3 and TRBJ2-3; TRBD2 agrees at 8 bases. The CDR3 consists of 16 residues. V shed 1 base and J 5 bases; nucleotides not matched to a gene: 8. Germline CDR1 is LGHNA and CDR2 is YSLEER. DNA of the CDR3: TGCGCCAGCAGCCAAGGAGCGGGAGAGCGGTTAGATACGCAGTATTTT. This translates into CASSQGAGERLDTQYF.

This clonotype was observed many times. This chain links TRBV11-2 with TRBJ1-4; no firm D call. Per germline, CDR1 SGHAT and CDR2 FQNNGV. Trimming shortened V by 1 base and J by 8 bases, and 8 bases separated the two germline ends. This CDR3 comprises 13 residues. This CDR3 reads CASSLGGREKLFF. The CDR3 region has the DNA TGTGCCAGCAGCTTAGGGGGAAGAGAAAAACTGTTTTTT.

There are many counts of this clonotype. V usage is TRBV5-1 and J usage is TRBJ2-2; the match to TRBD1 covers 9 bases. The trim removed 1 base at V and 5 bases at J, leaving 6 bases unmatched. CDR1 is SGHRS, CDR2 YFSETQ, per germline. The length of the CDR3 is 16 residues. CDR3 bases: TGCGCCAGCAGCTTGTCAGCACAGGGGGCGACCGGGGAGCTGTTTTTT. Translation: CASSLSAQGATGELFF.

There are a few counts of this clonotype. This chain connects TRBV5-6 to TRBJ2-7; D might be TRBD1 (5 bases). CDR1 and CDR2 from the germline V gene are SGHDT and YYEEEE. CDR3 size: 14 residues. Trimming removed 1 base from V and 3 bases from J, with 11 bases in between. The CDR3 region is CASSLQIQDYEQYF. DNA of the CDR3: TGTGCCAGCAGCTTGCAGATACAGGACTACGAGCAGTACTTC.